This T cell receptor beta chain was observed in a study of T cells after yellow fever vaccination. Using its own MiXCR run on the 5' RACE reads, TCRdb lists one record per CDR3 protein. The sample shows 250,000 to 350,000 distinct CDR3 sequences, 3.5% to 4.5% of them seen only once. Germline CDR1 is SGHTA and CDR2 is FQGNSA. With 6 bases clipped from V and 7 bases from J, the junction kept 8 bases outside the gene matches. The CDR3 has 13 amino acids. The starting material was PBMCs, obtained 15 days after the yellow fever booster vaccination. This TCR was sampled from a man aged 18 to 30 who received the YFV17D yellow fever vaccine. This rearrangement joins TRBV7-2 to TRBJ1-1; 7 bases map to TRBD1. CDR3 protein: CASRYRGPREAFF. As DNA, the CDR3 is TGTGCCAGCAGGTACAGGGGCCCGCGTGAAGCTTTCTTT. The full variable domain, its missing parts supplied by reference TRBV7-2 and TRBJ1-1, is GAGVSQSPSNKVTEKGKDVELRCDPISGHTALYWYRQSLGQGLEFLIYFQGNSAPDKSGLPSDRFSAERTGGSVSTLTIQRTQQEDSAVYLCASRYRGPREAFFGQGTRLTVV.